This is a list of T cell receptor beta chains from one sample in a study of T-cell memory formation after mild COVID-19. TCRdb used MiXCR to reprocess the 5' RACE reads, holding one entry per CDR3 protein. The sample has about 170,000 distinct CDR3 sequences, over 10% seen once; the top ten hold approximately 3.3%. The sample taken for sequencing was PBMCs or a T cell subset sorted from them (not recorded which). These receptors originate from a man younger than 30 who had mild COVID-19 (a few samples of this study predate the infection). Cell type and time point are not known. CDR3s include the opening cysteine and the closing phenylalanine or tryptophan. D genes are given only for firm matches. Clone size is shown for a subset of rows, as once, few, many or a class of expanded clone.

d_call | clone_size | j_call | v_call | cdr3_nt | cdr3_aa
- | once | TRBJ2-7 | TRBV25-1 | TGTGCCAGCAGTGGCAGGGAGACCTACGAGCAGTACTTC | CASSGRETYEQYF
- | - | TRBJ1-2 | TRBV7-2 | TGTGCCAGCAGCCTAGGCCCGTCCGGCGGCTACACCTTC | CASSLGPSGGYTF
TRBD1 | many | TRBJ1-4 | TRBV20-1 | TGCAGTGCCCCCGGGACAGGGGGTGAAAAACTGTTTTTT | CSAPGTGGEKLFF
- | few | TRBJ2-6 | TRBV7-7 | TGTGCCAGCAGCTTAAGGCCCAGCTCTGGGGCCAACGTCCTGACTTTC | CASSLRPSSGANVLTF
- | - | TRBJ1-1 | TRBV6-6 | TGTGCCAGCTGTGATCAGGAACAGGTTGAAGCTTTCTTT | CASCDQEQVEAFF
TRBD1 | - | TRBJ1-2 | TRBV7-2 | TGTGCCAGCAGCCCACCCGACAGGGTACGGGGCTACACCTTC | CASSPPDRVRGYTF
- | many | TRBJ1-4 | TRBV7-6 | TGTGCCAGCAGCTTAGGGGTCAGCGAAAAACTGTTTTTT | CASSLGVSEKLFF
TRBD2 | - | TRBJ2-7 | TRBV12-5 | TGTGCTAGTGGCAACCCGGGAACTAGCGGCTACTCCTACGAGCAGTACTTC | CASGNPGTSGYSYEQYF
- | few | TRBJ2-3 | TRBV20-1 | TGCAGTGCTAGAGACCGGGACTCCGGCGCAGATACGCAGTATTTT | CSARDRDSGADTQYF
- | once | TRBJ1-6 | TRBV7-2 | TGTGCCAGCAGCTTATCTGCGGGGGGTTCACCCCTCCACTTT | CASSLSAGGSPLHF
- | few | TRBJ2-5 | TRBV9 | TGTGCCAGCAGCGGCCGGGACATGACCCATCGAGCCCAGTACTTC | CASSGRDMTHRAQYF
- | few | TRBJ1-2 | TRBV28 | TGTGCCAGCAGTTTAGGCCAGTCCTATGGCTACACCTTC | CASSLGQSYGYTF
- | few | TRBJ2-5 | TRBV6-1 | TGTGCCAGCAGTGGGGGAGGGGGCGGGGAGACCCAGTACTTC | CASSGGGGGETQYF
- | - | TRBJ1-2 | TRBV14 | TGTGCCAGCGGCCCCTCAATACAGGGAGGTGGCTACACCTTC | CASGPSIQGGGYTF
- | many | TRBJ2-4 | TRBV29-1 | TGCAGCGCTGCTGGGGGGCTAGCCAAAAACATTCAGTACTTC | CSAAGGLAKNIQYF
- | few | TRBJ1-5 | TRBV20-1 | TGCAGTGCTAAACAGGGCTCTGAGCCCCAGCATTTT | CSAKQGSEPQHF
- | few | TRBJ2-7 | TRBV12-3/TRBV12-4 | TGTGCCAGCAGCCAGGTATACGAGCAGTACTTC | CASSQVYEQYF
TRBD1 | few | TRBJ2-3 | TRBV9 | TGTGCCAGCAGCACAGGGGCATTGGATACGCAGTATTTT | CASSTGALDTQYF